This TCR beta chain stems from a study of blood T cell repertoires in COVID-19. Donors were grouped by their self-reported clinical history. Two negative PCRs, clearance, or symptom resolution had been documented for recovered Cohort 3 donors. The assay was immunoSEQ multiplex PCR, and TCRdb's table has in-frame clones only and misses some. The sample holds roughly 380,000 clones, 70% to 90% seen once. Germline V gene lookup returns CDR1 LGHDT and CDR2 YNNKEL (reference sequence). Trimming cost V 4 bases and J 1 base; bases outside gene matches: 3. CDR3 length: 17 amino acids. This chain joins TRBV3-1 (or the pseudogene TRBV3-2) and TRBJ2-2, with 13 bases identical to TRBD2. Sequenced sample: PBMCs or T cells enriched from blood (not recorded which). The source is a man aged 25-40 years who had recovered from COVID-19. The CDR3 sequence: CASSRGLAGMNTGELFF. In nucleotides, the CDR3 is TGTGCCAGCAGCCGGGGACTAGCGGGGATGAACACCGGGGAGCTGTTTTTT.